The 12 T cell receptor beta chains below come from one sample, sequenced in a study of cytomegalovirus exposure and HLA in healthy donors. Amplification used 60 Vbeta primers and 13 Jbeta primers. Profiling relied on immunoSEQ multiplex PCR, and the TCRdb table lists in-frame clones only, not all of them. The table includes a few hundred thousand clones, roughly 80% detected once. Sequencing was performed on PBMCs. The origin of the receptors is a girl aged 2-10 years in good health and CMV-seronegative.

This clone was observed a few times. The rearrangement joins TRBV9 to TRBJ2-7, with 9 nucleotides matching TRBD2. This CDR3 spans 14 amino acids. Trimming removed 4 bases from V and 0 bases from J; junction bases left unmatched: 2. CDR1 is SGDLS and CDR2 is YYNGEE in the germline V gene. CDR3 in amino acids: CASSISGSSYEQYF. CDR3 bases: TGTGCCAGCAGCATTAGCGGGAGCTCCTACGAGCAGTACTTC.

V and J are TRBV6-5 and TRBJ2-5, with 8 bases that match TRBD2. The germline V gene has CDR1 MNHEY and CDR2 SVGAGI. J lost 5 bases, V lost 5 bases, and 10 bases had no gene match. The CDR3 has 15 residues. The CDR3 DNA is TGTGCCAGCAGTCCGATGCGGGGGGTCAGGGAGACCCAGTACTTC. Encoded protein: CASSPMRGVRETQYF.

The chain carries TRBV11-2 and TRBJ2-2; 11 bases are a match to TRBD2. CDR1 and CDR2 (germline): SGHAT, FQNNGV. Trimming cost V 3 bases and J 5 bases; bases outside gene matches: 2. The CDR3 covers 15 residues. CDR3: CASSFTSGRTGELFF. The DNA of the CDR3 is TGTGCCAGCAGCTTTACTAGCGGGAGAACCGGGGAGCTGTTTTTT.

V and J are TRBV30 and TRBJ2-7; TRBD1 matches at 7 bases. CDR1 and CDR2 from the germline V gene are GTSNPN and SVGIG (reference sequence). With V trimmed by 2 bases and J by 6 bases, 10 bases remained unmatched. The CDR3 sequence is 14 residues long. CDR3 in DNA: TGTGCCTGGAGTAAGAGGGGGCGAGGCGTCGAGCAGTACTTC. Encoded protein: CAWSKRGRGVEQYF.

Only a few counts were recorded for this clone. The J gene is TRBJ1-5, the V gene TRBV27, with D possibly TRBD1 on 6 matching bases. V was shortened by 2 bases and J by 0 bases, with 8 bases between the two germline ends. Germline V lookup: CDR1 MNHEY, CDR2 SMNVEV (reference sequence). This CDR3 comprises 15 residues. CDR3 sequence reads: CASSLTGNSNQPQHF. CDR3 DNA: TGTGCCAGCAGTTTAACAGGGAATAGCAATCAGCCCCAGCATTTT.

This clone was observed a handful of times. The V call is TRBV7-9, the J call TRBJ2-2; a possible D gene is TRBD1 (6 bases). The CDR3 runs to 15 residues. V was shortened by 5 bases and J by 1 base, with 11 bases between the two germline ends. In germline, CDR1 is SEHNR, CDR2 FQNEAQ (reference sequence). CDR3 coding DNA: TGTGCCAGCAGCACGGGACACCTGAACACCGGGGAGCTGTTTTTT. This gives the protein CASSTGHLNTGELFF. Using reference TRBV7-9 and TRBJ2-2 for the parts outside the CDR3, the full variable domain is DTGVSQNPRHKITKRGQNVTFRCDPISEHNRLYWYRQTLGQGPEFLTYFQNEAQLEKSRLLSDRFSAERPKGSFSTLEIQRTEQGDSAMYLCASSTGHLNTGELFFGEGSRLTVL.

This clone was counted once. The chain carries TRBV25-1 and TRBJ1-1; possibly TRBD1 for D (5 bases). The CDR3 has 11 amino acids. The V and J ends lost 8 bases and 6 bases respectively, with 10 bases between them. Germline V CDR1 and CDR2: MGHDK, SYGVNS. CDR3 bases: TGTGCCAGCCAGGGTATGTCTGAAGCTTTCTTT. Amino acid sequence: CASQGMSEAFF.

The V and J genes are TRBV28 and TRBJ1-1, with D possibly matching TRBD1 (6 bases). Germline assignment: CDR1 MDHEN and CDR2 SYDVKM. V lost 5 bases, J lost 2 bases, and 12 bases lay in between. The CDR3 is 14 amino acids. This chain's CDR3 is CASSPGQPNTEAFF. The CDR3 region has the DNA TGTGCCAGCAGTCCGGGACAACCTAACACTGAAGCTTTCTTT. The full variable domain, in which reference TRBV28 and TRBJ1-1 provide the parts outside the CDR3, is DVKVTQSSRYLVKRTGEKVFLECVQDMDHENMFWYRQDPGLGLRLIYFSYDVKMKEKGDIPEGYSVSREKKERFSLILESASTNQTSMYLCASSPGQPNTEAFFGQGTRLTVV.

The V and J genes are TRBV19 and TRBJ2-7; the match to TRBD2 covers 8 bases. The germline CDR1 and CDR2 sequences are LNHDA and SQIVND (reference sequence). Trimming took 6 bases from V and 0 from J; bases not matched to a gene: 4. The CDR3 contains 14 residues. As DNA, the CDR3 is TGTGCCAGTAGACAGACTAGCGTCTCCTACGAGCAGTACTTC. This translates into CASRQTSVSYEQYF.

The V call is TRBV5-1, the J call TRBJ2-3, with a possible D match to TRBD2 (6 bases). Germline V lookup: CDR1 SGHRS, CDR2 YFSETQ. V was trimmed by 3 bases and J by 0 bases, leaving 17 bases between them. The CDR3 spans 17 residues. The CDR3 DNA reads as TGCGCCAGCAGCTACGGACGGGGCGGGACCAGCACAGATACGCAGTATTTT. It is translated as CASSYGRGGTSTDTQYF. Variable domain in full (rest from reference TRBV5-1 and TRBJ2-3): KAGVTQTPRYLIKTRGQQVTLSCSPISGHRSVSWYQQTPGQGLQFLFEYFSETQRNKGNFPGRFSGRQFSNSRSEMNVSTLELGDSALYLCASSYGRGGTSTDTQYFGPGTRLTVL.

This clone came up a few times. The chain recombines TRBV9 with TRBJ2-3; 11 bases line up with TRBD2. This CDR3 comprises 17 residues. Trimming removed 3 bases from V and 0 bases from J; junction bases left unmatched: 6. Per the germline V gene, CDR1 is SGDLS and CDR2 is YYNGEE. CDR3 sequence reads: CASSAGTSGVSTDTQYF. Written as DNA, the CDR3 is TGTGCCAGCAGCGCGGGGACTAGCGGCGTTAGCACAGATACGCAGTATTTT.

V gene TRBV5-1 combines with J gene TRBJ2-3; 7 nucleotides line up with TRBD2. The V and J ends lost 0 bases and 2 bases, in that order; junction bases with no gene match: 3. This CDR3 is 15 amino acids long. Germline CDR1 and CDR2: SGHRS and YFSETQ. The CDR3 reads CASSLGGGDTDTQYF. The CDR3 DNA follows: TGCGCCAGCAGCTTGGGCGGGGGAGACACAGATACGCAGTATTTT.